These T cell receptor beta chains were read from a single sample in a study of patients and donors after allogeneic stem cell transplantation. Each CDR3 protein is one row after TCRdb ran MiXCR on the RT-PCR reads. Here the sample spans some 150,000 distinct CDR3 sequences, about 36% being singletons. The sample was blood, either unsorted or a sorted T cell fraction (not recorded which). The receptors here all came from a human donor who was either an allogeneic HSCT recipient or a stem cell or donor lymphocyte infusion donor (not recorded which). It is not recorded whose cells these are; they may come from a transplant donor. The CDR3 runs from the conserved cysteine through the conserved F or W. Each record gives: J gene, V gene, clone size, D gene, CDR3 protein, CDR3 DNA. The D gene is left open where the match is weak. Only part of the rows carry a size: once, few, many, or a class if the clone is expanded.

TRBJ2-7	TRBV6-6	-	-	CASSPGSTYEQYF	TGTGCCAGCAGCCCCGGGTCCACCTACGAGCAGTACTTC
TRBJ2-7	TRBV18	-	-	CASSPRRNEQYF	TGTGCCAGCTCACCTCGGAGAAACGAGCAGTACTTC
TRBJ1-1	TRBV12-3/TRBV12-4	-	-	CASSSIAMNTEAFF	TGTGCCAGCAGTTCCATAGCAATGAACACTGAAGCTTTCTTT
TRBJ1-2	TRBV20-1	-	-	CSARDTGRGGYTF	TGCAGTGCTAGAGATACCGGTCGAGGGGGCTACACCTTC
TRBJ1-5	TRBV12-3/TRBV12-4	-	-	CASRPGGVGQPQHF	TGTGCCAGCAGGCCCGGAGGAGTTGGTCAGCCCCAGCATTTT
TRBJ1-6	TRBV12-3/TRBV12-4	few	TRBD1	CASSRDRVESPLHF	TGTGCCAGCAGCCGAGACAGGGTGGAATCACCCCTCCACTTT
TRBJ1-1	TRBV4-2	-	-	CASTLGRRDTEAFF	TGTGCCAGCACCCTAGGGAGGAGGGACACTGAAGCTTTCTTT
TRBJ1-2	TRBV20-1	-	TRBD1	CSAEDRRYYGYTF	TGCAGTGCGGAGGACAGGCGATACTATGGCTACACCTTC
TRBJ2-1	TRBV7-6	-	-	CASSLDAGSYNEQFF	TGTGCCAGCAGCTTAGACGCGGGATCCTACAATGAGCAGTTCTTC
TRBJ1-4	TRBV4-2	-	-	CASSQRDLQFPREKLFF	TGTGCCAGCAGCCAGAGGGACCTCCAGTTTCCACGTGAAAAACTGTTTTTT
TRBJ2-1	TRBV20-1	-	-	CSAGKQGPSYNEQFF	TGCAGTGCTGGGAAACAGGGCCCCTCCTACAATGAGCAGTTCTTC
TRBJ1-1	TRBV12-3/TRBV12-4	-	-	CASSLLDTEAFF	TGTGCCAGCAGTTTATTAGACACTGAAGCTTTCTTT
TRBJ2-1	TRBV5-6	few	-	CASSLDGGAYNEQFF	TGTGCCAGCAGCTTGGACGGGGGAGCTTACAATGAGCAGTTCTTC
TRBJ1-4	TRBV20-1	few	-	CSARDRVLPNEKLFF	TGCAGTGCTAGAGACAGGGTGTTACCTAATGAAAAACTGTTTTTT
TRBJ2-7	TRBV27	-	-	CASSPHRGASYSYEQYF	TGTGCCAGCAGTCCCCACCGCGGGGCTAGCTATTCCTACGAGCAGTACTTC
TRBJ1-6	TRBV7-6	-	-	CASSLAGYSSYNSPLHF	TGTGCCAGCAGCTTAGCGGGGTACAGCTCCTATAATTCACCCCTCCACTTT
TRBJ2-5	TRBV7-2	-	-	CASSLQSFRETQYF	TGTGCCAGCAGCTTACAATCATTCCGAGAGACCCAGTACTTC
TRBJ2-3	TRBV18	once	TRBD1	CASSPRGTTDTQYF	TGTGCCAGCTCACCCAGGGGGACCACAGATACGCAGTATTTT
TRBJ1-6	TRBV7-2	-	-	CASRGPIFHSPLHF	TGTGCCAGCAGGGGACCAATTTTTCATTCACCCCTCCACTTT
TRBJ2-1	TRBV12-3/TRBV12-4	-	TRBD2	CASSYEAGRYNEQFF	TGTGCCAGCAGTTATGAAGCGGGGCGGTACAATGAGCAGTTCTTC
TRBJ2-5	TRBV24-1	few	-	CATSDLDRETQYF	TGTGCCACCAGTGATTTGGACAGAGAGACCCAGTACTTC
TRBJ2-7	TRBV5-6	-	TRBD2	CASSLLTSGGAEEQYF	TGTGCCAGCAGCCTATTGACTAGCGGGGGGGCTGAAGAGCAGTACTTC
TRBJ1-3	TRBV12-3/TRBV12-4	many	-	CASSGFGSGNTIYF	TGTGCCAGCAGTGGGTTCGGGTCTGGAAACACCATATATTTT
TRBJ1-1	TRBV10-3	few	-	CAITSGVLNTEAFF	TGTGCCATCACCTCAGGGGTATTGAACACTGAAGCTTTCTTT